Listed below are T cell receptor beta chains from one sample, sequenced in a study of blood T cells in healthy people across ages. TCRdb re-analysed the 5' RACE reads in MiXCR, keeping a single row per CDR3 protein. Here the sample spans about 1.4 million distinct CDR3 sequences, approximately 59% being singletons. The sample was blood. Receptors were obtained from a man aged 18 to 30 in good health. Each CDR3 is given with its conserved first and last residue. A D gene is named only where the DNA matches it firmly. Not every row has a clone size; where given, it reads once, few, many or a size class.

abundance	j_gene	v_gene	d_gene	CDR3aa	CDR3nt
few	TRBJ2-3	TRBV21-1	-	CASPLLAGQYF	TGTGCCAGCCCCTTACTAGCGGGGCAGTATTTT
-	TRBJ2-1	TRBV28	-	CASRRDTYNEQFF	TGTGCCAGCAGGCGAGACACCTACAATGAGCAGTTCTTC
few	TRBJ2-3	TRBV4-3	-	CASSQDGWRSPDTQYF	TGCGCCAGCAGCCAAGATGGGTGGAGGTCCCCAGATACGCAGTATTTT
-	TRBJ2-3	TRBV15	-	CATSRGRQGSSTDTQYF	TGTGCCACCAGCCGAGGCCGCCAGGGCAGCAGCACAGATACGCAGTATTTT
few	TRBJ2-5	TRBV27	TRBD1	CASSLTGTGLQETQYF	TGTGCCAGCAGTTTAACAGGGACAGGACTACAAGAGACCCAGTACTTC
-	TRBJ2-7	TRBV6-1	TRBD1	CASNRDRGDEQYF	TGTGCCAGTAACCGGGACAGGGGGGACGAGCAGTACTTC
-	TRBJ2-3	TRBV4-2	TRBD1	CASSQAPDRGFYDTQYF	TGTGCCAGCAGCCAAGCCCCGGACAGGGGATTCTACGATACGCAGTATTTT
-	TRBJ2-1	TRBV10-3	-	CAIRQRAHSLPYNEQFF	TGTGCCATCCGCCAAAGGGCTCACAGCTTACCGTACAATGAGCAGTTCTTC
-	TRBJ2-2	TRBV27	-	CASSLEGGIAGELFF	TGTGCCAGCAGTTTAGAGGGGGGAATCGCCGGGGAGCTGTTTTTT
-	TRBJ2-5	TRBV10-2	TRBD2	CASRTGGLRETQYF	TGCGCCAGCAGAACGGGGGGTCTACGGGAGACCCAGTACTTC
-	TRBJ1-4	TRBV9	TRBD1	CASSGTGTDSSTNEKLFF	TGTGCCAGCAGCGGCACCGGGACAGATAGTTCAACTAATGAAAAACTGTTTTTT